This T cell receptor (beta chain) emerged from a study of blood T cell repertoires in COVID-19 (dated by TCRdb to the early 2020s). For the wider study: Samples covering the acute and convalescent phases of COVID-19 were provided by collaborators in the United States, Italy and Spain. The prospective study material was composed of cDNA or gDNA derived from T cells, B-cell-depleted T cells, or PBMCs. The dataset comprised deeply sampled blood TCRbeta repertoires from subjects exposed to, actively infected with, or recovered from COVID-19. The repertoires were made available in a free public database intended to serve as a resource for research on the immune response to SARS-CoV-2. Samples were obtained from the ongoing ImmuneRACE study (first 160 participants) and from about 1,300 subjects provided by 6 global collaborators. Sample metadata almost always included a de-identified subject ID, COVID-19 status, age in years and sex. HLA class I and class II types, where available, came from metadata supplied by the sample provider rather than from assay-based typing. The investigation overall reported the following: Clinical and demographic metadata were provided uncurated, with the amount varying by source and participant.

Each collaborating institution followed its own protocols to collect whole blood in K2EDTA tubes. For TCRbeta analysis, collaborators shipped samples in one of three forms: frozen whole blood, isolated PBMCs, or DNA extracted from either of those sample types. Concerning this clone: What this receptor recognizes is not known. Base qualities are not provided; no much larger clone lies one nucleotide away.

The immunoSEQ Assay, a bias-controlled multiplex PCR, was used to amplify TCRbeta CDR3 regions from genomic DNA. Per the original workflow: The number of nucleated cells in each sample was estimated by amplification of reference gene primers within the assay. Sequence reads were collapsed and filtered to measure the absolute abundance of every unique TCRbeta CDR3 rearrangement. For each sample, productive Simpson clonality was calculated by taking the square root of Simpson's diversity index across productive rearrangements. Not all clones reach the TCRdb copy of this immuneACCESS table, which keeps in-frame sequences only. Checked studies attribute under half of the gap to unresolved V genes and leave the rest unexplained. Clone size and the V and J calls come from that table; the DNA yielded D and trimming. This sample has about 290,000 clones in its table, and 70% to 90% of those were observed once. The ten largest account for over 3.5% of the sample.

Via the germline V gene (reference sequence), CDR1 is LNHDA and CDR2 SQIVND. V has 3 bases trimmed and J has 4 bases trimmed; junction bases matching no gene number 2. Including cysteine and phenylalanine, the CDR3 has 15 amino acids. Kept here is only the CDR3 DNA, which spans 45 bases and is read in frame from base 1. Recombination linked TRBV19 to TRBJ1-5, with TRBD1 matching 11 junction bases. Sequences were obtained from peripheral blood. This TCR derives from a woman aged 50 to 60 with active or convalescent COVID-19. CDR3 loop: CASSIGQGANQPQHF. The DNA reads TGTGCCAGTAGTATCGGACAGGGGGCGAATCAGCCCCAGCATTTT.